These 28 T cell receptor beta chains share one sample of origin, sequenced in a study of T cells after posttransplantation cyclophosphamide. Method: immunoSEQ multiplex PCR; TCRdb's copy keeps in-frame clones and lacks some. The sample contains 30,000 to 35,000 clones, none of them singletons. Material: PBMCs. Receptor source: a woman aged 45-60 years in good health and a related stem cell transplant donor.

The CDR3 nucleotides are TGTGCCAGCAGACGACAGGGGAGATATGGCGAGCAGTACTTC. As protein: CASRRQGRYGEQYF. The chain employs TRBV6-5 and TRBJ2-7, with 8 nucleotides matching TRBD1. The CDR3 covers 14 residues. Germline CDR1 MNHEY, CDR2 SVGAGI. J lost 6 bases, V lost 6 bases, and 10 bases had no gene match.

This clone has ten or more counts. V is TRBV19 and J is TRBJ2-1, with 8 bases lining up with TRBD2. The V gene's germline CDR1 is LNHDA and CDR2 SQIVND (reference sequence). V shed 7 bases and J 10 bases; nucleotides not matched to a gene: 3. The CDR3 totals 11 residues. CDR3 amino acids: CASTGGAEQFF. For the CDR3, the DNA is TGTGCCAGTACCGGGGGGGCCGAGCAGTTCTTC.

The chain carries TRBV27 and TRBJ1-5; maybe TRBD1 (5 bases). Trimming left V 6 bases short and J 2 bases short, with 11 bases between. Germline CDR1 MNHEY, CDR2 SMNVEV (reference sequence). This CDR3 spans 14 amino acids. The CDR3 DNA is TGTGCCAGCAGCTACGGGGGGGGCAATCAGCCCCAGCATTTT. It yields the protein CASSYGGGNQPQHF.

This clone appeared many times. The CDR3 region is CASSPRRWGDHEQYF. The CDR3 DNA sequence: TGTGCCAGCAGCCCCCGACGGTGGGGGGATCACGAGCAGTACTTC. The chain recombines TRBV11-2 with TRBJ2-7; maybe TRBD2 (6 bases). V was trimmed by 5 bases and J by 5 bases, leaving 19 bases between them. The CDR3 runs 15 residues. CDR1 is SGHAT, CDR2 FQNNGV, per germline.

This clone has a count of ten or more. V usage is TRBV19 and J usage is TRBJ1-2; weak D call: TRBD1 (5 bases). The CDR3 runs 14 residues. The germline gives CDR1 LNHDA, CDR2 SQIVND (reference sequence). The V gene lost 4 bases and the J gene lost 3 bases, with 12 bases spanning the gap. Here the CDR3 DNA reads TGTGCCAGTAGTACCCAGGAAGGGGACTATGGCTACACCTTC. As protein: CASSTQEGDYGYTF.

The rearrangement uses TRBV27 and TRBJ1-2; maybe TRBD1 (5 bases). Trimming took off 2 bases at V and 4 bases at J, with 11 bases between the two ends. Germline-derived CDR1 and CDR2 are MNHEY and SMNVEV (reference sequence). The length of the CDR3 is 14 residues. The CDR3 DNA reads as TGTGCCAGCAGTTTACGTGGGGGGATCTATGGCTACACCTTC. This encodes CASSLRGGIYGYTF.

In this sample, this clone turned up many times. The V gene is TRBV5-4, the J gene TRBJ1-4, with D possibly being TRBD1 (6 bases). This CDR3 region has 15 residues. V was cut by 4 bases and J by 0 bases, with 10 bases left in between. Germline V gene lookup returns CDR1 SGHNT and CDR2 YYREEE (reference sequence). DNA of the CDR3: TGTGCCAGCAGCCCGGACAGTACAACTAATGAAAAACTGTTTTTT. This encodes CASSPDSTTNEKLFF.

This clone came up many times. V is TRBV12-3 or TRBV12-4 and J is TRBJ2-7; TRBD1 aligns across 9 bases. The V and J ends lost 7 bases and 3 bases, in that order; junction bases with no gene match: 10. CDR3 length: 15 residues. DNA of the CDR3: TGTGCCAGCAAAGCCGGGACAGGGATAAGCTACGAGCAGTACTTC. This translates into CASKAGTGISYEQYF.

There are many counts of this clone. The V and J genes are TRBV7-9 and TRBJ2-3, with D possibly TRBD1 on 5 matching bases. V lost 5 bases, J lost 2 bases, and 11 bases lay in between. The germline V gene encodes CDR1 SEHNR and CDR2 FQNEAQ (reference sequence). The CDR3 is 14 amino acids. CDR3 DNA sequence: TGTGCCAGCAGCACTACAGGAAACACAGATACGCAGTATTTT. It encodes CASSTTGNTDTQYF.

This clone has at least ten counts. The V and J genes are TRBV27 and TRBJ2-1; the D gene is possibly TRBD2 (5 bases). CDR1 is MNHEY, CDR2 SMNVEV, per germline (reference sequence). CDR3 length: 12 amino acids. Deletions cut 8 bases from V and 11 bases from J, with 16 bases between. The CDR3 DNA sequence: TGTGCCAGCGGATTCGCTAGCTTTCAGCAGTTCTTC. It translates to CASGFASFQQFF.

There are many counts of this clone. This chain's CDR3 is CASSSDRGSNEKLFF. DNA of the CDR3: TGTGCCAGCAGCTCAGACAGGGGGTCTAATGAAAAACTGTTTTTT. The J gene is TRBJ1-4, the V gene TRBV7-2; TRBD1 matches 9 bases. The CDR3 extends over 15 amino acids. The V segment lost 4 bases and the J segment 3 bases; nucleotides outside the gene matches: 3. CDR1 and CDR2 (germline): SGHTA, FQGNSA. Drawing the rest from reference TRBV7-2 and TRBJ1-4, the complete variable domain is GAGVSQSPSNKVTEKGKDVELRCDPISGHTALYWYRQSLGQGLEFLIYFQGNSAPDKSGLPSDRFSAERTGGSVSTLTIQRTQQEDSAVYLCASSSDRGSNEKLFFGSGTQLSVL.

In this sample, this clone turned up many times. V gene TRBV11-2 combines with J gene TRBJ2-1, with D unresolved. This CDR3 comprises 14 residues. Deletions cut 8 bases from V and 1 base from J, with 12 bases between. Germline assignment: CDR1 SGHAT and CDR2 FQNNGV. CDR3 DNA sequence: TGTGCCAGCGGCCGTTCGAGTTCCTACAATGAGCAGTTCTTC. Its protein is CASGRSSSYNEQFF.

This clone was detected only a few times. The chain combines TRBV30 with TRBJ2-7; 8 bases agree with TRBD2. V was clipped by 5 bases and J by 2 bases; unmatched bases: 11. Germline V gives CDR1 GTSNPN, CDR2 SVGIG (reference sequence). The CDR3 has 15 amino acids. CDR3 amino acids: CAWERGRAGAYEQYF. In DNA form, the CDR3 reads TGTGCCTGGGAGAGAGGTCGAGCGGGGGCCTACGAGCAGTACTTC.

This clone was detected a few times. V usage is TRBV9 and J usage is TRBJ2-5; possible D gene TRBD1, 7 bases. Per germline, CDR1 SGDLS and CDR2 YYNGEE. With 0 bases removed from V and 4 bases from J, the gap between germline ends came to 16 bases. The CDR3 is made up of 16 amino acids. This chain's CDR3 is CASSVAGGGGRETQYF. DNA of the CDR3: TGTGCCAGCAGCGTAGCTGGAGGGGGCGGACGAGAGACCCAGTACTTC.

The chain carries TRBV29-1 and TRBJ2-3; D is unclear. Germline assignment: CDR1 SQVTM and CDR2 ANQGSEA. Trimming took off 6 bases at V and 7 bases at J, with 14 bases between the two ends. The CDR3 runs 12 residues. DNA for the CDR3: TGCAGCGTCTCATCGGTTTTAAATACGCAGTATTTT. It yields the protein CSVSSVLNTQYF.

This clone was observed at least ten times. The chain links TRBV6-2 or TRBV6-3 to TRBJ2-6; D is undetermined. CDR3 length equals 13 residues. Germline loops: CDR1 MNHEY, CDR2 SVGEGT. Trimming took off 6 bases at V and 0 bases at J, with 3 bases between the two ends. CDR3 DNA: TGTGCCAGCAGGGCCTCTGGGGCCAACGTCCTGACTTTC. It is translated as CASRASGANVLTF.

This clone was found many times. V usage is TRBV2 and J usage is TRBJ1-4; D not resolved. Germline V gene data show CDR1 as SNHLY and CDR2 as FYNNEI. Trimming removed 3 bases from V and 7 bases from J, with 12 bases in between. This CDR3 is built from 14 residues. The CDR3 region has the DNA TGTGCCAGCAGTGAGCGGCTGCCTGGTGAAAAACTGTTTTTT. Its protein product is CASSERLPGEKLFF.

This clone occurred many times. The chain couples TRBV4-1 to TRBJ1-2; D gene unclear. V lost 0 bases to trimming and J lost 3 bases, with 17 bases between them. Germline assignment: CDR1 MGHRA and CDR2 YSYEKL. This CDR3 is built from 17 residues. The CDR3 protein is CASSQEVGVLGYYGYTF. The CDR3 region has the DNA TGCGCCAGCAGCCAAGAGGTCGGGGTATTGGGTTACTATGGCTACACCTTC.

This clone was recorded at least ten times. This chain joins TRBV6-1 and TRBJ1-1, with 12 bases aligning to TRBD1. The CDR3 is made up of 18 amino acids. The germline V gene has CDR1 MNHNS and CDR2 SASEGT. Germline trimming cut 4 bases from V and 1 base from J; bases unmatched to any gene: 10. In DNA, the CDR3 is TGTGCCAGCAGTGCTCGCGTGGGACAGGGGGCGGGGAACACTGAAGCTTTCTTT. It specifies CASSARVGQGAGNTEAFF.

This clone has a count of ten or more. The chain joins TRBV7-3 to TRBJ2-7; TRBD2 matches 8 bases. Unmatched junction bases numbered 9, after V lost 5 bases and J lost 0 bases. There are 16 residues in the CDR3. In germline, CDR1 is SGHTA, CDR2 FQGTGA. CDR3 residues: CASSPSLAESSYEQYF. DNA for the CDR3: TGTGCCAGCAGCCCCTCACTAGCGGAGAGCTCCTACGAGCAGTACTTC.

The sample holds many counts of this clone. The chain couples TRBV10-3 to TRBJ2-7; the match to TRBD1 covers 11 bases. The V segment lost 2 bases and the J segment 2 bases; nucleotides outside the gene matches: 2. Germline loops: CDR1 ENHRY, CDR2 SYGVKD. CDR3 length: 15 amino acids. CDR3 sequence: CAISEPGQGAYEQYF. The DNA of the CDR3 is TGTGCCATCAGTGAGCCGGGACAGGGGGCCTACGAGCAGTACTTC.

This clone was counted at least ten times. This chain links TRBV7-2 with TRBJ1-2; 9 bases are shared with TRBD1. Germline V gene sequence: CDR1 SGHTA, CDR2 FQGNSA. V lost 5 bases, J lost 3 bases, and 7 bases stayed unmatched. The CDR3 loop spans 15 amino acids. The CDR3 spells CASSPGTGRDYGYTF. The CDR3 bases are TGTGCCAGCAGCCCAGGGACAGGGAGGGACTATGGCTACACCTTC.

There are a few counts of this clone. The CDR3 DNA sequence: TGTGCCAGCGGCTCCGGCGGGCCCACAGATACGCAGTATTTT. Amino acid sequence: CASGSGGPTDTQYF. The chain is built from TRBV7-2 and TRBJ2-3; maybe TRBD2 (5 bases). Germline V gives CDR1 SGHTA, CDR2 FQGNSA. The CDR3 loop spans 14 amino acids. Deletions cut 8 bases from V and 2 bases from J, with 14 bases between.

This clone was recorded many times. The chain has TRBV9 and TRBJ2-1; D is unclear. CDR1 and CDR2 from the germline V gene are SGDLS and YYNGEE. The CDR3 has 15 residues. V lost 1 base to trimming and J lost 3 bases, with 11 bases between them. In nucleotides, the CDR3 is TGTGCCAGCAGCGTACTAGACTCCCACTACAATGAGCAGTTCTTC. Its protein product is CASSVLDSHYNEQFF.

This sequence joins TRBV2 and TRBJ1-4; perhaps TRBD1 as D (6 bases). Germline V gives CDR1 SNHLY, CDR2 FYNNEI. CDR3 size: 14 residues. Trimming took off 5 bases at V and 3 bases at J, with 10 bases between the two ends. CDR3 DNA: TGTGCCAGCAGTAGGGGGTGGGCTAATGAAAAACTGTTTTTT. It translates to CASSRGWANEKLFF.

Ten or more counts support this clone. The V call is TRBV19, the J call TRBJ2-1; 7 bases fit TRBD2. The CDR3 is 15 residues long. Germline CDR1 LNHDA, CDR2 SQIVND (reference sequence). Unmatched junction bases numbered 16, after V lost 5 bases and J lost 12 bases. This chain's CDR3 is CASSELASYPRRQFF. In nucleotides, the CDR3 is TGTGCCAGTAGTGAACTAGCGTCCTACCCCCGGAGGCAGTTCTTC.

This clone showed up many times. J is TRBJ2-3 and V is TRBV6-2 or TRBV6-3, with 9 bases lining up with TRBD2. Losses at the gene ends were 2 bases for V and 2 bases for J; bases not matched to a gene: 5. From germline, CDR1 is MNHEY and CDR2 SVGEGT. The CDR3 is 16 residues long. In DNA, the CDR3 is TGTGCCAGCAGTTACGGTCTAGCGGGATACACAGATACGCAGTATTTT. Translation: CASSYGLAGYTDTQYF.

In this sample, this clone turned up many times. The genes are TRBV19 and TRBJ1-1; D possibly corresponds to TRBD1 (6 bases). The CDR3 length is 14 residues. In germline, CDR1 is LNHDA, CDR2 SQIVND (reference sequence). V lost 6 bases to trimming and J lost 2 bases, with 13 bases between them. CDR3 sequence: CASRLRQVNTEAFF. The DNA for the CDR3 is TGTGCCAGTAGACTCCGACAGGTTAACACTGAAGCTTTCTTT. Looking up the rest from reference TRBV19 and TRBJ1-1 gives the full variable domain: DGGITQSPKYLFRKEGQNVTLSCEQNLNHDAMYWYRQDPGQGLRLIYYSQIVNDFQKGDIAEGYSVSREKKESFPLTVTSAQKNPTAFYLCASRLRQVNTEAFFGQGTRLTVV.